This T cell receptor beta chain was profiled in a study of blood T cell repertoires in COVID-19 (dated by TCRdb to the early 2020s). In terms of the full investigation: Samples covering the acute and convalescent phases of COVID-19 were provided by collaborators in the United States, Italy and Spain. The material from the prospective study consisted of cDNA or gDNA derived from T cells, B-cell-depleted T cells, or PBMCs. Subjects who had been exposed to COVID-19, were actively infected with it, or had recovered from it provided the deeply sampled blood TCRbeta repertoires that made up the dataset. The repertoires were released in a freely available public database meant as a resource for research on the immune response to SARS-CoV-2. The sample metadata nearly always contained a de-identified subject ID, COVID-19 status, age in years and sex. Samples were obtained from the ongoing ImmuneRACE study (first 160 participants) and from over a thousand subjects provided by 6 global collaborators. Where available, HLA class I and class II types were taken from metadata supplied by the sample provider and were not determined by assay-based typing. Summary of the overall study and its limitations: The quantity of clinical and demographic metadata differed by source and by participant and was supplied without curation.

Whole blood was collected in K2EDTA tubes by collaborating institutions according to the institutions' own protocols. For TCRbeta analysis, collaborator samples were shipped as frozen whole blood, as isolated PBMCs, or as DNA extracted from either sample type. As regards this clone: The specificity of this receptor is unknown. Base qualities are not provided; no much larger clone lies one nucleotide away.

TCRbeta CDR3 regions were amplified from genomic DNA by means of the immunoSEQ Assay, a bias-controlled multiplex PCR. As for the authors' bioinformatics: The number of nucleated cells in each sample was estimated from the amplification of reference gene primers within the assay. To quantify the absolute abundance of each unique TCRbeta CDR3 rearrangement, sequence reads were collapsed and filtered. Productive Simpson clonality was computed per sample as the square root of Simpson's diversity index over productive rearrangements. TCRdb stores this immuneACCESS table with in-frame sequences only. Part of the clones is absent; in the studies checked, under half of the shortfall reflects unresolved V genes, and no reason is known for the rest. That table is the source of V, J and clone size, and D and trimming were worked out from the DNA. The sample table holds 29,000 or so clones, of which around 67% were seen once. The leading ten clones occupy less than 20% of the sample.

CDR1 MDHEN and CDR2 SYDVKM were looked up in the germline V gene. The junction carries 5 bases between V and J, which are trimmed by 2 bases and 7 bases respectively. The CDR3 runs 11 residues from the cysteine to the phenylalanine. Left in the record is the CDR3 DNA by itself, 33 bases read in frame from the first base. Sequenced: peripheral blood. This TCR derives from a human donor in a cohort sampled during active COVID-19. The chain is assembled from TRBV28 and TRBJ1-1, with no confident D gene call. The nucleotide sequence is given as TGTGCCAGCAGTTTAGGCGGTGAAGCTTTCTTT. This encodes CASSLGGEAFF.